This T cell receptor (beta chain) was recorded in a study of cytomegalovirus exposure and HLA in healthy donors. CDR1 and CDR2 from the germline V gene are SNHLY and FYNNEI. J was trimmed by 2 bases and V by 5 bases; bases with no gene match: 8. This CDR3 has 15 amino acids. It was healthy bone marrow donors who served as donors. A note on this clone: Antigen specificity is unknown.

The PCR ran on 60 Vbeta and 13 Jbeta primers. Assay used: immunoSEQ multiplex PCR; TCRdb lists only in-frame clones, some missing. The sample yields about 200,000 clones, approximately 80% seen once. Study-level points and caveats: Earlier analysis found most TCR beta V segments productive about 87% or about 30% of the time. Common viral pathogens were later found to be apparently linked to several of the most significant clusters. What a later analysis reportedly showed was that an Asian-associated ancestry cluster had fewer N-insertions than the approximately 700-donor mean.

The chain links TRBV2 to TRBJ2-5; 7 bases match TRBD1. Specimen: PBMCs. This receptor was taken from a man in his thirties or forties in good health and CMV-seronegative. For the CDR3, the DNA is TGTGCCAGCAGTCAACAGGGGATACCTCAAGAGACCCAGTACTTC. This encodes CASSQQGIPQETQYF.